Listed below are T cell receptor beta chains from one sample, sequenced in a study of T-cell memory formation after mild COVID-19. TCRdb processed the 5' RACE reads anew with MiXCR; each CDR3 protein has one entry. The profile shows under 150,000 distinct CDR3 sequences, about a fifth of them singletons. The sample comprised PBMCs or a T cell subset sorted from them (not recorded which). These receptors came from a man aged 18 to 35 who had mild COVID-19 (a few samples of this study predate the infection). Cell type and time point are not known. Each CDR3 is given with its conserved first and last residue. D genes are given only for firm matches. Part of the rows lack a size; the others show once, few, many or a class for expanded clones.

d_call j_call clone_size v_call cdr3_aa cdr3_nt
TRBD2 TRBJ2-1 - TRBV7-3 CASSGLAGAPGEQFF TGTGCCAGCAGTGGACTAGCGGGGGCCCCGGGTGAGCAGTTCTTC
- TRBJ2-2 - TRBV4-1 CASSRQGPNTGELFF TGCGCCAGCAGCCGTCAAGGGCCGAACACCGGGGAGCTGTTTTTT
- TRBJ1-1 - TRBV6-5 CASSPTGNTEAFF TGTGCCAGCAGTCCGACAGGGAACACTGAAGCTTTCTTT
TRBD2 TRBJ2-1 many TRBV20-1 CSARDLGGVYNEQFF TGCAGTGCTAGAGATTTGGGGGGGGTCTACAATGAGCAGTTCTTC
- TRBJ1-2 few TRBV12-5 CASGSRYGYTF TGTGCTAGTGGTTCCCGCTATGGCTACACCTTC
- TRBJ1-2 few TRBV7-9 CASSPTLDYGYTF TGTGCCAGCAGCCCGACTCTTGACTATGGCTACACCTTC
- TRBJ2-3 few TRBV4-2 CASSQNLRGSGDTQYF TGTGCCAGCAGCCAAAACTTGCGGGGCTCTGGAGATACGCAGTATTTT
- TRBJ1-5 - TRBV12-3/TRBV12-4 CASSLAVTHQPQHF TGTGCCAGCAGTTTAGCGGTGACTCATCAGCCCCAGCATTTT
- TRBJ2-3 - TRBV15 CATSRDEEVDTQYF TGTGCCACCAGCAGAGACGAAGAGGTAGATACGCAGTATTTT
- TRBJ2-1 few TRBV5-1 CASSLEAALYNEQFF TGCGCCAGCAGCTTGGAGGCGGCCCTCTACAATGAGCAGTTCTTC
- TRBJ2-1 few TRBV7-2 CASSLVFPGAIGEQFF TGTGCCAGCAGCTTAGTATTTCCGGGGGCTATCGGTGAGCAGTTCTTC
- TRBJ2-2 - TRBV19 CASSFRAFRGTGELFF TGTGCCAGTTCTTTTCGGGCCTTTCGAGGGACCGGGGAGCTGTTTTTT
- TRBJ2-1 - TRBV20-1 CSAGDVGEPTNEQFF TGCAGTGCCGGAGATGTGGGGGAACCTACCAATGAGCAGTTCTTC
- TRBJ2-3 few TRBV29-1 CSVVWGSTDTQYF TGCAGCGTTGTCTGGGGGTCCACAGATACGCAGTATTTT
- TRBJ2-1 - TRBV2 CASSERGLVYNEQFF TGTGCCAGCAGTGAAAGAGGTTTGGTCTACAATGAGCAGTTCTTC
- TRBJ1-1 many TRBV3-1 CASREQGRPTLAFF TGTGCCAGCAGAGAACAGGGACGCCCTACGCTGGCTTTCTTT
- TRBJ2-2 few TRBV4-3 CASSRLRSAGELFF TGCGCCAGCAGCCGACTCCGCTCGGCCGGGGAGCTGTTTTTT
- TRBJ1-2 few TRBV12-3/TRBV12-4 CASKSWAETNYGYTF TGTGCCAGCAAATCCTGGGCAGAGACTAACTATGGCTACACCTTC
TRBD2 TRBJ2-4 few TRBV13 CASSPRQRGLHIQYF TGTGCCAGCAGCCCTCGGCAGCGGGGGCTTCACATTCAGTACTTC
- TRBJ1-2 - TRBV15 CATAVLRGRGYTF TGTGCCACCGCCGTCCTAAGGGGCCGCGGCTACACCTTC
- TRBJ2-7 few TRBV28 CASSLITGYEQYF TGTGCCAGCAGTTTGATCACAGGTTACGAGCAGTACTTC
- TRBJ2-3 many TRBV7-6 CASSLRNTDTQYF TGTGCCAGCAGCTTACGGAACACAGATACGCAGTATTTT
TRBD1 TRBJ2-4 - TRBV5-6 CASSEGTARGNIQYF TGTGCCAGCAGCGAAGGGACAGCACGAGGGAACATTCAGTACTTC
- TRBJ2-5 few TRBV7-6 CASSLARTAQYF TGTGCCAGCAGCTTAGCGCGCACTGCGCAGTACTTC
- TRBJ1-1 few TRBV30 CAWRTGRNTEAFF TGTGCCTGGAGAACCGGGCGGAACACTGAAGCTTTCTTT
- TRBJ1-4 few TRBV4-3 CASSQDLAWEKLFF TGCGCCAGCAGCCAAGATCTAGCATGGGAAAAACTGTTTTTT
- TRBJ2-7 few TRBV6-6 CASRGIRQKTANPYEQYF TGTGCCAGCAGAGGTATTAGGCAAAAGACAGCCAACCCCTACGAGCAGTACTTC
TRBD2 TRBJ2-7 few TRBV12-3/TRBV12-4 CASSFSGGSYEQYF TGTGCCAGCAGTTTCTCGGGAGGCTCCTACGAGCAGTACTTC
- TRBJ2-7 few TRBV13 CASSLGPRTYEQYF TGTGCCAGCAGCTTAGGCCCCCGGACCTACGAGCAGTACTTC
- TRBJ2-1 - TRBV12-3/TRBV12-4 CASSGTEQFF TGTGCCAGCAGTGGGACAGAGCAGTTCTTC
- TRBJ2-4 - TRBV20-1 CSARREGGNIQYF TGCAGTGCTAGAAGAGAAGGGGGAAACATTCAGTACTTC
- TRBJ2-1 few TRBV10-3 CAISESMEGGLNEQFF TGTGCCATCAGTGAGTCGATGGAGGGGGGGCTTAATGAGCAGTTCTTC
- TRBJ2-1 - TRBV27 CASSGGPGNEQFF TGTGCCAGCAGTGGGGGGCCGGGAAATGAGCAGTTCTTC
- TRBJ1-2 - TRBV27 CASSPRREGGYTF TGTGCCAGCAGTCCACGGCGGGAGGGCGGCTACACCTTC
TRBD2 TRBJ2-7 - TRBV4-1 CASSPSAGVASGEQYF TGCGCCAGCAGCCCAAGCGCGGGGGTCGCCTCTGGCGAGCAGTACTTC
- TRBJ2-1 - TRBV20-1 CSARDVASSYNEQFF TGCAGTGCTAGAGATGTAGCGAGCTCCTACAATGAGCAGTTCTTC
- TRBJ2-2 - TRBV4-1 CASSQHRDTGELFF TGCGCCAGCAGCCAACACAGGGACACCGGGGAGCTGTTTTTT
- TRBJ2-3 - TRBV6-2/TRBV6-3 CASSLTHPDTQYF TGTGCCAGCAGTTTGACCCACCCGGATACGCAGTATTTT
- TRBJ1-5 few TRBV20-1 CSAQRGLGSDPPQHF TGCAGTGCCCAGCGGGGATTGGGGAGTGATCCGCCCCAGCATTTT
- TRBJ2-2 few TRBV4-1 CASSQVVTRPGGELFF TGCGCCAGCAGCCAAGTGGTTACGAGGCCTGGGGGGGAGCTGTTTTTT
- TRBJ2-5 few TRBV11-2 CASSLSPLLGDPGQETQYF TGTGCCAGCAGCTTATCCCCCCTTTTAGGCGATCCTGGGCAAGAGACCCAGTACTTC
- TRBJ2-1 few TRBV9 CASSPRTVDEQFF TGTGCCAGCAGCCCCCGGACAGTAGATGAGCAGTTCTTC
TRBD2 TRBJ2-1 - TRBV7-2 CASSLAGLAGAPSYNEQFF TGTGCCAGCAGCTTAGCGGGACTAGCGGGGGCCCCCTCCTACAATGAGCAGTTCTTC
- TRBJ2-2 few TRBV5-1 CASSLEEVETGWFVTGELFF TGCGCCAGCAGCTTGGAGGAGGTGGAGACAGGCTGGTTCGTAACCGGGGAGCTGTTTTTT
- TRBJ2-2 few TRBV5-1 CASSLGPITGELFF TGCGCCAGCAGCTTAGGACCCATCACCGGGGAGCTGTTTTTT